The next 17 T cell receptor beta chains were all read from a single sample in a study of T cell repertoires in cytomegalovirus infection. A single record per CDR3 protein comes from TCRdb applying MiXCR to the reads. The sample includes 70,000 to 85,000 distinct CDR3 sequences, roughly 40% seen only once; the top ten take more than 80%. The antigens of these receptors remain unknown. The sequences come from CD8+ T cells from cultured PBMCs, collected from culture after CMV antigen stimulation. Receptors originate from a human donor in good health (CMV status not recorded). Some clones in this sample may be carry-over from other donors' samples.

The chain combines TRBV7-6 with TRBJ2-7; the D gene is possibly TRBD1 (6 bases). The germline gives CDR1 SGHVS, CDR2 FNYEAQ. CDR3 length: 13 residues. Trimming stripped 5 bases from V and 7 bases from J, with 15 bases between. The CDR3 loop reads CASSGGGPLEQYF. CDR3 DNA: TGTGCCAGCAGCGGGGGCGGGCCCTTAGAGCAGTACTTC.

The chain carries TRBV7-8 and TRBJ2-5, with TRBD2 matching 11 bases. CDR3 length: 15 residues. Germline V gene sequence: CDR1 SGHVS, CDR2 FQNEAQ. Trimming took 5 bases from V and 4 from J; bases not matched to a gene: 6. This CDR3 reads CASSLSSGGRETQYF. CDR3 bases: TGTGCCAGCAGCCTCTCTAGCGGGGGGCGAGAGACCCAGTACTTC.

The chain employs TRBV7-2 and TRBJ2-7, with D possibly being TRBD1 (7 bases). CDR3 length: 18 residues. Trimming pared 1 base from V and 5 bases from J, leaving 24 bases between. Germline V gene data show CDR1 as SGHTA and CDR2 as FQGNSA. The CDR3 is CASSLGVPQGTPRDEQYF. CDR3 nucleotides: TGTGCCAGCAGCTTAGGGGTGCCACAGGGGACTCCCCGGGACGAGCAGTACTTC. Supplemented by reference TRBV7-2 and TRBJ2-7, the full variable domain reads GAGVSQSPSNKVTEKGKDVELRCDPISGHTALYWYRQSLGQGLEFLIYFQGNSAPDKSGLPSDRFSAERTGGSVSTLTIQRTQQEDSAVYLCASSLGVPQGTPRDEQYFGPGTRLTVT.

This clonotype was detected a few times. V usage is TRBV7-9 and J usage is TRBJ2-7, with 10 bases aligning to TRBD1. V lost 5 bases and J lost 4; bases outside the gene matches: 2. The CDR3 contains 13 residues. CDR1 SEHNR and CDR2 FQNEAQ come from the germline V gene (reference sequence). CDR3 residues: CASSGTGAYEQYF. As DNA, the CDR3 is TGTGCCAGCAGCGGGACAGGGGCGTACGAGCAGTACTTC.

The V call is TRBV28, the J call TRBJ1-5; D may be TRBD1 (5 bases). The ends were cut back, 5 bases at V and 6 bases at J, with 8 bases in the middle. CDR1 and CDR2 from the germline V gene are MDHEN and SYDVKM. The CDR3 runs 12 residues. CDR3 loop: CASSLQGQPQHF. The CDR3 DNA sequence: TGTGCCAGCAGTCTTCAGGGTCAGCCCCAGCATTTT.

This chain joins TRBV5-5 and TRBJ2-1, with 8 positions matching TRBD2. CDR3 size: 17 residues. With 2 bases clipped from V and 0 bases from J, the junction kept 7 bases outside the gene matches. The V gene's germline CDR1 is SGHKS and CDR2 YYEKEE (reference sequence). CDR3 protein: CASSLYIAGSSYNEQFF. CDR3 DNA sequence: TGTGCCAGCAGCTTATATATAGCGGGGAGCTCCTACAATGAGCAGTTCTTC.

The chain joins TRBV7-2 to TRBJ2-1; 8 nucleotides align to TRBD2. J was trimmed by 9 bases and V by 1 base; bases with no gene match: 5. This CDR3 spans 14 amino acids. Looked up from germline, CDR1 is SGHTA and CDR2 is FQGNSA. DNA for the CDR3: TGTGCCAGCAGCTTAGATCGGGGGGGCCGTGAGCAGTTCTTC. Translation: CASSLDRGGREQFF.

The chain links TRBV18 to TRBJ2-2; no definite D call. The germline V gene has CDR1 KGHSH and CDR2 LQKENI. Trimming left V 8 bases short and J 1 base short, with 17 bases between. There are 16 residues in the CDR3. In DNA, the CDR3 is TGTGCCAGCCTACCGCCGGCGAAATTGAACACCGGGGAGCTGTTTTTT. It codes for CASLPPAKLNTGELFF.

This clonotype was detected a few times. CDR3 loop: CASRPGPASSYEQYF. For the CDR3, the DNA is TGTGCCAGCAGGCCCGGCCCGGCCAGCTCCTACGAGCAGTACTTC. The rearrangement uses TRBV12-3 or TRBV12-4 and TRBJ2-7; no firm D call. The CDR3 extends over 15 amino acids. V lost 6 bases to trimming and J lost 0 bases, with 15 bases between them.

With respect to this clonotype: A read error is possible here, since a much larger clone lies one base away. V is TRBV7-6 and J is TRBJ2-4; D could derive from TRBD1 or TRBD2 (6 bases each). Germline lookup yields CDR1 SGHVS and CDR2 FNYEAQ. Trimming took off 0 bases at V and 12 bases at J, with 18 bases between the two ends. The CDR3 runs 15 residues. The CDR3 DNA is TGTGCCAGCAGCTTAGCGGCCGGGAGTGGGGACACTCAGTACTTC. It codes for CASSLAAGSGDTQYF.

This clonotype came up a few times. The CDR3 here is CASSSGQGANYNEQFF. DNA for the CDR3: TGTGCCAGCAGCTCGGGACAGGGGGCGAACTACAATGAGCAGTTCTTC. V usage is TRBV7-9 and J usage is TRBJ2-1; 12 bases match TRBD1. Germline V gene sequence: CDR1 SEHNR, CDR2 FQNEAQ (reference sequence). The CDR3 consists of 16 residues. The junction had 4 bases not matched to a gene; V was cut back by 4 bases and J by 3 bases.

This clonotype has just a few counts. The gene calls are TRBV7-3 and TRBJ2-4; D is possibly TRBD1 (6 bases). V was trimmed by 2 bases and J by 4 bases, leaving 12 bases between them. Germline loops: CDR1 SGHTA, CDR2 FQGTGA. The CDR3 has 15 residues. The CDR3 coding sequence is TGTGCCAGCAGCTTAGATTCGGACAGTAAAAACATTCAGTACTTC. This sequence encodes CASSLDSDSKNIQYF.

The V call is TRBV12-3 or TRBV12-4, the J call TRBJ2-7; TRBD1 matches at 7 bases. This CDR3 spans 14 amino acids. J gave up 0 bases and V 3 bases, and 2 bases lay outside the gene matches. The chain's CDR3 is CASSLGTASYEQYF. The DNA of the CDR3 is TGTGCCAGCAGTTTGGGGACAGCCTCCTACGAGCAGTACTTC.

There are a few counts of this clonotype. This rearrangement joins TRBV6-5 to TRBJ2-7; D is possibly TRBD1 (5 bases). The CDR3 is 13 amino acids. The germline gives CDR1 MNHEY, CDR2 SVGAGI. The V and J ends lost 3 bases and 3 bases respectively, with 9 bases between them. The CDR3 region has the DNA TGTGCCAGCAGTTATCTAGGGGACTACGAGCAGTACTTC. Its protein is CASSYLGDYEQYF.

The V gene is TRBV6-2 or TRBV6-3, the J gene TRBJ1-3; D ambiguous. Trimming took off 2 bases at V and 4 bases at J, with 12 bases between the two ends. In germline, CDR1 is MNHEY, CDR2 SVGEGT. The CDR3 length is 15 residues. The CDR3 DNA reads TGTGCCAGCAGTTACCTTGATTCGGCCGGAAACACCATATATTTT. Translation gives CASSYLDSAGNTIYF.

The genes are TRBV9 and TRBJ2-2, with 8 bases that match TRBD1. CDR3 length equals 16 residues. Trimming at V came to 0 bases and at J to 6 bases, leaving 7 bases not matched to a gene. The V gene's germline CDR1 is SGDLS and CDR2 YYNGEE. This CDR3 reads CASSVAAGGIAGELFF. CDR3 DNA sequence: TGTGCCAGCAGCGTAGCTGCAGGGGGCATAGCCGGGGAGCTGTTTTTT.

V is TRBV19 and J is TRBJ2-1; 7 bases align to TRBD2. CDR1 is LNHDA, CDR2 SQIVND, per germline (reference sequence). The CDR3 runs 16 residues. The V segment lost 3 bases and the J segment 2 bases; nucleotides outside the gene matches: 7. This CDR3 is CASSITSGATYNEQFF. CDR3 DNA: TGTGCCAGTAGTATTACCAGCGGGGCAACCTACAATGAGCAGTTCTTC.